This T cell receptor beta chain was identified during a study of breast tumors, draining lymph nodes, adjacent tissues. This clonotype has ten or more counts. The antigen remains undetermined. Trimming stripped 1 base from V and 3 bases from J, with 12 bases between. The CDR3 is made up of 15 amino acids. In germline, CDR1 is LNHDA, CDR2 SQIVND (reference sequence). Samples came from axillary lymph nodes draining the breast cancer. Whole-study results and caveats: Findings are consistent with lymph node origin and intratumoral expansion of most tumor T cells. Tumors had less TCR diversity than lymph nodes, more than nontumor tissue. Tumor T cell lymph node origin was a supported hypothesis, not proven.

TCRdb ran MiXCR on the multiplex PCR reads and lists one entry per CDR3 protein. This table has about 180,000 distinct CDR3 sequences, roughly 30% appearing once. The sequenced sample consisted of axillary lymph node tissue. This sequence joins TRBV19 and TRBJ1-2; possible D gene TRBD1, 6 bases. This TCR derives from a female donor with breast cancer. Some clones in this sample may be carry-over from other donors' samples. CDR3 region: CASSIATGPHYGYTF. Written as DNA, the CDR3 is TGTGCCAGTAGTATAGCTACAGGGCCCCACTATGGCTACACCTTC.